This T cell receptor (beta chain) was found in a study of PD-1 blockade in mismatch repair-deficient tumors. All patients were mismatch repair deficient, assessed by either PCR or immunohistochemistry. The TCR-sequenced patients were a few responders to pembrolizumab. Germline-derived CDR1 and CDR2 are WNHNN and SYGVQD (reference sequence). This CDR3 has 11 residues. This table comes from immunoSEQ multiplex PCR, and its TCRdb copy is limited to in-frame clones, with some not included. The sample carries roughly 45,000 clones, around three quarters recorded once. The sequence was collected from an adult with mismatch repair-deficient cancer. This chain connects TRBV10-1 to TRBJ2-5; D gene uncertain. The end of the DNA aligns better with TRBJ2-7, so the J call may be wrong. This specimen consisted of PBMCs, obtained before pembrolizumab treatment. For the CDR3, the DNA is TGCGCCAGCGGAAATGTCTACGAGCAGTACTTC. It translates to CASGNVYEQYF.